A single sample is the source of the 16 T cell receptor beta chains below, sequenced in a study of blood T cell repertoires in COVID-19. Sequencing used immunoSEQ multiplex PCR; TCRdb keeps in-frame clones, though not all of them. The table lists approximately 270,000 clones, roughly 89% of them singletons. The sequenced sample was peripheral blood. The receptors were gathered from a man aged 25 to 45 with acute or convalescent COVID-19.

This rearrangement joins TRBV19 to TRBJ2-7; possibly TRBD1 for D (6 bases). CDR3 length equals 16 residues. From germline, CDR1 is LNHDA and CDR2 SQIVND (reference sequence). V gave up 5 bases and J gave up 4 bases, with 21 bases separating them. The CDR3 coding sequence is TGTGCCAGTAGTTTCCGACTCCGGGACAAGGGATACGAGCAGTACTTC. As protein: CASSFRLRDKGYEQYF.

The V call is TRBV5-1, the J call TRBJ2-1; D may be TRBD2 (5 bases). The CDR3 extends over 19 amino acids. Germline CDR1 is SGHRS and CDR2 is YFSETQ. Trimming cost V 1 base and J 3 bases, with 23 bases left between them. The CDR3: CASSLTGEIRSGDYNEQFF. DNA of the CDR3: TGCGCCAGCAGCTTGACTGGGGAAATTAGGAGCGGTGACTACAATGAGCAGTTCTTC.

The J gene is TRBJ1-2, the V gene TRBV28; TRBD1 matches 8 bases. V shed 5 bases, J shed 4 bases, and the junction held 9 bases outside the gene matches. CDR3 length: 15 residues. The V gene's germline CDR1 is MDHEN and CDR2 SYDVKM. As DNA, the CDR3 is TGTGCCAGCAGTCCCTGGGACAGGATTCGCTATGGCTACACCTTC. It yields the protein CASSPWDRIRYGYTF.

The rearrangement joins TRBV4-1 to TRBJ2-5; TRBD1 matches at 7 bases. Per germline, CDR1 MGHRA and CDR2 YSYEKL. There are 15 residues in the CDR3. V dropped 4 bases and J dropped 5; count of bases not matched to a gene: 10. The DNA of the CDR3 is TGCGCCAGCAGCCCTTCACGAGGACAGGATGAGACCCAGTACTTC. Its translation: CASSPSRGQDETQYF.

CDR3 bases: TGTGCCAGCTTACCTTCCCCGGGACAGAATTCACCCCTCCACTTT. Amino acids: CASLPSPGQNSPLHF. The J gene is TRBJ1-6, the V gene TRBV27, with TRBD1 matching 7 bases. V lost 8 bases and J lost 7; bases outside the gene matches: 11. The length of the CDR3 is 15 residues. CDR1 and CDR2 (germline): MNHEY, SMNVEV (reference sequence).

V and J are TRBV7-8 and TRBJ2-7, with D perhaps TRBD1 (6 bases). With 2 bases removed from V and 2 bases from J, the gap between germline ends came to 16 bases. Germline CDR1 reads SGHVS; CDR2 reads FQNEAQ. The CDR3 is made up of 16 amino acids. The CDR3 here is CASSLRSLDSTYEQYF. CDR3 in DNA: TGTGCCAGCAGCTTAAGGTCATTGGACAGTACCTACGAGCAGTACTTC.

J is TRBJ1-1 and V is TRBV2; D is possibly TRBD1 (5 bases). CDR3 size: 14 residues. V lost 2 bases to trimming and J lost 0 bases, with 7 bases between them. In germline, CDR1 is SNHLY, CDR2 FYNNEI. In nucleotides, the CDR3 is TGTGCCAGCAGTGAAAGACAGATGAACACTGAAGCTTTCTTT. Translating gives CASSERQMNTEAFF.

Only a few counts were recorded for this clone. This sequence joins TRBV2 and TRBJ1-2; TRBD1 matches at 10 bases. Trimming cost V 0 bases and J 8 bases; bases outside gene matches: 9. The CDR3 extends over 16 amino acids. In germline, CDR1 is SNHLY, CDR2 FYNNEI. The CDR3 region is CASSEALDRGRWGYTF. The CDR3 nucleotides are TGTGCCAGCAGTGAAGCGCTTGACAGGGGGCGATGGGGCTACACCTTC.

The chain is built from TRBV19 and TRBJ1-3, with 11 bases fitting TRBD1. The CDR3 contains 16 residues. Germline V gives CDR1 LNHDA, CDR2 SQIVND (reference sequence). Trimming cost V 4 bases and J 2 bases; bases outside gene matches: 4. The CDR3 DNA follows: TGTGCCAGTAGTAGGACAGGGGGCACTACTGGAAACACCATATATTTT. It is translated as CASSRTGGTTGNTIYF.

CDR3 nucleotides: TGTGCCAGAAGCTCGACCCACAGGGCGAACACTGAAGCTTTCTTT. It codes for CARSSTHRANTEAFF. J is TRBJ1-1 and V is TRBV5-3; weak D call: TRBD1 (6 bases). TRBV5-3 is placed among ORFs of uncertain function. V lost 3 bases to trimming and J lost 1 base, with 13 bases between them. This CDR3 has 15 residues.

This chain links TRBV5-1 with TRBJ1-5; 8 bases map to TRBD1. The V segment lost 4 bases and the J segment 3 bases; nucleotides outside the gene matches: 6. CDR1 and CDR2 (germline): SGHRS, YFSETQ. The CDR3 spans 15 residues. The CDR3 region is CASSPGGANNQPQHF. DNA of the CDR3: TGCGCCAGCAGCCCAGGGGGCGCAAACAATCAGCCCCAGCATTTT.

The chain uses TRBV4-1 and TRBJ2-3, with TRBD1 as a possible D gene (6 bases). The germline V and J ends were trimmed by 1 base and 2 bases, with 13 bases remaining between them. This CDR3 spans 16 amino acids. Germline CDR1 MGHRA, CDR2 YSYEKL. For the CDR3, the DNA is TGCGCCAGCAGCCAAGTGAGGGGGAAAGACACAGATACGCAGTATTTT. This sequence encodes CASSQVRGKDTDTQYF.

The J gene is TRBJ1-1, the V gene TRBV29-1, with D perhaps TRBD1 (5 bases). The CDR3 sequence is 11 residues long. CDR1 SQVTM and CDR2 ANQGSEA come from the germline V gene. CDR3 loop: CASGGNTEAFF. In nucleotides, the CDR3 is TGCGCCAGCGGGGGGAACACTGAAGCTTTCTTT.

J is TRBJ1-1 and V is TRBV28; D gene ambiguous. Trimming removed 2 bases at V and 5 bases at J, with 9 bases between. Germline V CDR1 and CDR2: MDHEN, SYDVKM. This CDR3 comprises 13 residues. This chain's CDR3 is CASSLTGSTEAFF. The CDR3 DNA sequence: TGTGCCAGCAGTTTAACGGGGTCGACTGAAGCTTTCTTT.

The J gene is TRBJ2-3, the V gene TRBV18, with 13 bases lining up with TRBD2. CDR1 is KGHSH and CDR2 is LQKENI in the germline V gene. The CDR3 is made up of 16 amino acids. J gave up 5 bases and V 5 bases, and 7 bases lay outside the gene matches. The CDR3 region is CASSFGLAGVGDTQYF. As DNA, the CDR3 is TGTGCCAGCTCATTCGGACTAGCGGGAGTTGGAGATACGCAGTATTTT.

This chain links TRBV5-8 with TRBJ2-5, with TRBD2 matching 8 bases. The CDR3 runs to 14 residues. Trimming removed 4 bases from V and 2 bases from J; junction bases left unmatched: 4. The V gene's germline CDR1 is SGHTS and CDR2 YDEGEE. The CDR3 DNA follows: TGTGCCAGCAGCCGCGGGACTAGACAAGAGACCCAGTACTTC. Translation gives CASSRGTRQETQYF.